This TCR beta chain came from a study of T cell responses to AZD1222 COVID-19 vaccine (dated by TCRdb to the early 2020s). Turning to the overall study: AZD1222 recipients whose second dose came at about 4 weeks and those whose second dose came at about 12 weeks were combined into one group, since spike-specific TCR depth and breadth did not differ between the two schedules. TCR sequencing covered 233 trial participants: 200 to 210 given two doses of AZD1222 and approximately 26 given two doses of MenACWY control vaccine. Trial participants were enrolled into age subgroups of 18-55, 56-69 and 70-plus years, which contained roughly 150, 30 and 60 TCR-sequenced participants, respectively.

With respect to this clone: Its binding antigen is unknown. Qualities for individual bases were not recorded, and no much larger clone is one base off.

The CDR3 regions of human TCRbeta chains were subjected to immunosequencing. Per the authors' processing: Repertoire TCRs were checked for matches against a reference library of SARS-CoV-2-specific TCRs that had been generated using the MIRA antigen-specificity platform. Breadth meant the fraction of unique TCRs that were SARS-CoV-2-associated, whereas depth meant the fraction of total T cells that were SARS-CoV-2-associated. Using the MIRA data, each spike-specific TCR was mapped to the spike region that the TCR reacts to and placed in a CD4 or CD8 class. Log10-transformed breadth and depth values were compared by one-way ANOVA with Sidak's multiple comparisons tests. The table was pulled from immuneACCESS by TCRdb, which kept in-frame rearrangements only. Such tables lose some clones; where checked, under half of the loss comes from unresolved V genes, and the rest has no known cause. V, J and clone size are taken as reported in that table, and D and trimming were inferred from the DNA itself. This sample holds approximately 160,000 clones; approximately 90% were observed only once. Approximately 3% of the sample rests with the top ten.

Taken from the germline V gene, the CDR1 and CDR2 loops are SGHRS and YFSETQ. Relative to germline, V is 4 bases shorter and J is 2 bases shorter, with 3 bases between their ends. The CDR3, cysteine through phenylalanine, is 11 amino acids long. Only the CDR3 DNA is retained, 33 bases long and in frame from the first base. Summary of the overall study and its limitations: Reportedly, close to half of the unique spike-specific TCRs recognized epitopes lying outside the regions that are mutated in the B.1.351 and B.1.1.7 variants. Conclusions about previously exposed vaccinees were limited because only six AZD1222 recipients were SARS-CoV-2 seropositive at baseline. Vaccine-associated CD4 TCRs spanned the whole spike protein, with dominant responses in regions 160-218 and 743-854. No day 14 peak-response samples were available, so repertoires were characterized only after the peak T cell response. After two AZD1222 doses, both the breadth and the depth of spike-specific TCRs were significantly higher than at day 0 and than in MenACWY recipients. Most participants were white British and females outnumbered males, and the authors suggested that clonal diversity may have been underestimated. In the small 56-69-year group, the increase in depth fell short of significance, most likely because of low power.

The time point label of this sample denotes: baseline before first vaccination. Samples from vaccinated people were obtained from the UK trials COV001 and COV002, which included a single-blind randomized controlled phase 2/3 trial of AZD1222 (ChAdOx1 nCoV-19) in healthy adults. For TCRbeta chain sequencing, PBMC samples from trial participants were taken at day 0 and at day 28 after the second dose. The chain couples TRBV5-1 to TRBJ2-5; the D segment cannot be called with confidence. The specimen was peripheral blood, collected on day 0 of AZD1222 vaccination. The clonotype originates from an adult in good health. The base sequence is TGCGCCAGCAGCCCGCAAGAGACCCAGTACTTC. Translated, this gives CASSPQETQYF. The CDR3 plus the reference TRBV5-1 and TRBJ2-5 genes for the other parts give the full variable domain: KAGVTQTPRYLIKTRGQQVTLSCSPISGHRSVSWYQQTPGQGLQFLFEYFSETQRNKGNFPGRFSGRQFSNSRSEMNVSTLELGDSALYLCASSPQETQYFGPGTRLLVL.